This note documents a single TCR beta chain sequence. Its antigen is not identified. The length of the CDR3 is 15 residues. The V end lost 9 bases, the J end lost 4 bases, and 21 bases lay between the germline ends. The germline V gene has CDR1 SGHDT and CDR2 YYEEEE. This record belongs to a study of cytomegalovirus exposure and HLA in healthy donors. Study-wide points: In a later analysis, V- and J-gene trimming of beta chains associated with a DCLRE1C missense variant, replicated independently.

PCR was performed using 60 Vbeta and 13 Jbeta primers. Assay used: immunoSEQ multiplex PCR; TCRdb lists only in-frame clones, some missing. Altogether under 200,000 clones are present, 10% to 15% being singletons, with the ten largest covering 7.8%. This sequence was found in a man aged 50 to 60 in good health and CMV-seropositive. Sequencing was performed on PBMCs. V usage is TRBV5-6 and J usage is TRBJ2-3; D is ambiguous. The CDR3, as DNA: TGTGCCAATCACCGGGTAACTAATCCCGCAGATACGCAGTATTTT. Amino acid sequence: CANHRVTNPADTQYF.